These 21 T cell receptor beta chains came from one sample sequenced in a study of radiotherapy plus CTLA-4 blockade in lung cancer. The protocol was immunoSEQ multiplex PCR, while the TCRdb copy is restricted to in-frame clones and leaves out a portion. This sample has some 66,000 clones; about 83% occur once, and the top ten carry about 4.3%. The specimen comprised peripheral blood, sampled from a patient treated with radiotherapy plus ipilimumab. The receptors were sampled from a human donor with non-small cell lung cancer who had a partial response to radiotherapy plus ipilimumab.

The chain uses TRBV5-1 and TRBJ2-3; TRBD1 agrees at 9 bases. CDR1 SGHRS and CDR2 YFSETQ come from the germline V gene. Trimming removed 1 base from V and 3 bases from J; junction bases left unmatched: 3. The CDR3 totals 15 residues. The CDR3, as DNA: TGCGCCAGCAGCTTGACAGGGGGCTGGACAGATACGCAGTATTTT. This translates into CASSLTGGWTDTQYF.

The CDR3 sequence: CASSPRTGISYEQYF. CDR3 DNA sequence: TGTGCCAGCAGCCCAAGGACGGGGATCTCCTACGAGCAGTACTTC. This chain links TRBV5-5 with TRBJ2-7, with D perhaps TRBD2 (5 bases). The CDR3 spans 15 residues. Trimming cost V 4 bases and J 0 bases, with 14 bases left between them. Per germline, CDR1 SGHKS and CDR2 YYEKEE (reference sequence). Using reference TRBV5-5 and TRBJ2-7 for the parts outside the CDR3, the full variable domain is DAGVTQSPTHLIKTRGQQVTLRCSPISGHKSVSWYQQVLGQGPQFIFQYYEKEERGRGNFPDRFSARQFPNYSSELNVNALLLGDSALYLCASSPRTGISYEQYFGPGTRLTVT.

The count of this clone is one. This chain links TRBV6-6 with TRBJ2-1, with D possibly TRBD2 on 6 matching bases. The CDR3 has 13 amino acids. V dropped 5 bases and J dropped 8 bases, with 13 bases sitting between them. Germline V gene data show CDR1 as MNHNY and CDR2 as SVGAGI (reference sequence). The CDR3 spells CASSGRGWDEQFF. For the CDR3, the DNA is TGTGCCAGCAGTGGCCGGGGGTGGGATGAGCAGTTCTTC.

This chain links TRBV5-1 with TRBJ1-4, with D possibly matching TRBD1 (6 bases). V gave up 2 bases and J gave up 0 bases, with 14 bases separating them. The germline gives CDR1 SGHRS, CDR2 YFSETQ. The CDR3 consists of 17 residues. The CDR3 bases are TGCGCCAGCAGCTTTAGGGGAGGGGGTGCAACTAATGAAAAACTGTTTTTT. This sequence encodes CASSFRGGGATNEKLFF.

This clone appeared a few times. This sequence joins TRBV23-1 and TRBJ2-1, with D maybe TRBD2 (6 bases). TRBV23-1 is placed among ORFs of uncertain function. V dropped 4 bases and J dropped 5 bases, with 6 bases sitting between them. The CDR3 covers 12 residues. CDR3 in DNA: TGCGCCAGCAGTCTAGCGGACAATGAGCAGTTCTTC. Protein: CASSLADNEQFF.

The rearrangement uses TRBV10-2 and TRBJ1-1, with D possibly matching TRBD1 (5 bases). The V and J ends lost 6 bases and 1 base respectively, with 12 bases between them. Germline CDR1 reads WSHSY; CDR2 reads SAAADI. This CDR3 region has 14 residues. CDR3: CASSPRVENTEAFF. CDR3 coding DNA: TGCGCCAGCAGCCCCAGGGTGGAGAACACTGAAGCTTTCTTT.

The V and J genes are TRBV7-3 and TRBJ2-1; 9 bases line up with TRBD1. Germline V gene lookup returns CDR1 SGHTA and CDR2 FQGTGA. Trimming removed 5 bases from V and 2 bases from J; junction bases left unmatched: 4. The CDR3 spans 15 residues. The CDR3 coding sequence is TGTGCCAGCAGCCACACAGGGGGCGCCTACAATGAGCAGTTCTTC. As protein: CASSHTGGAYNEQFF.

The rearrangement links TRBV6-1 to TRBJ1-2; maybe TRBD1 (5 bases). Trimming cost V 6 bases and J 8 bases, with 13 bases left between them. CDR3 length: 12 residues. From germline, CDR1 is MNHNS and CDR2 SASEGT. CDR3 amino acids: CASRGGVNGYTF. The CDR3 DNA is TGTGCCAGCAGGGGGGGGGTTAACGGCTACACCTTC.

This clone has a single count. The chain employs TRBV6-5 and TRBJ2-7; possible D gene TRBD1, 6 bases. The CDR3 extends over 13 amino acids. The germline CDR1 and CDR2 sequences are MNHEY and SVGAGI. The germline V and J ends were trimmed by 10 bases and 3 bases, with 16 bases remaining between them. The CDR3 loop reads CATARGTVYEQYF. CDR3 coding DNA: TGTGCCACCGCTAGGGGGACCGTCTACGAGCAGTACTTC.

The chain employs TRBV2 and TRBJ1-6; TRBD1 agrees at 8 bases. The CDR3 extends over 16 amino acids. V gave up 6 bases and J gave up 6 bases; unmatched junction bases: 10. Germline CDR1 SNHLY, CDR2 FYNNEI. CDR3 bases: TGTGCCAGCAGCCCTAGACAGGGGTCGGGTAATTCACCCCTCCACTTT. Its translation is CASSPRQGSGNSPLHF.

The chain combines TRBV28 with TRBJ1-2, with D maybe TRBD1 (5 bases). V dropped 5 bases and J dropped 8 bases, with 27 bases sitting between them. Germline loops: CDR1 MDHEN, CDR2 SYDVKM. The CDR3 loop spans 17 amino acids. The CDR3 loop is CASSLMRGIKGLGGYTF. As DNA, the CDR3 is TGTGCCAGCAGTCTTATGCGGGGGATTAAGGGTTTGGGAGGCTACACCTTC.

The CDR3 sequence: CASSPVWRAGETQYF. CDR3 nucleotide sequence: TGTGCCAGCTCACCGGTCTGGAGGGCAGGAGAGACCCAGTACTTC. This chain joins TRBV18 and TRBJ2-5, with a weak D call TRBD2 (6 bases). The CDR3 extends over 15 amino acids. Trimming removed 3 bases from V and 4 bases from J, with 15 bases in between. Germline V gene lookup returns CDR1 KGHSH and CDR2 LQKENI.

Only one count was recorded for this clone. This sequence joins TRBV30 and TRBJ1-4; 7 nucleotides match TRBD1. With 7 bases clipped from V and 7 bases from J, the junction kept 9 bases outside the gene matches. Germline V gives CDR1 GTSNPN, CDR2 SVGIG (reference sequence). The CDR3 runs to 13 residues. This CDR3 is CASVRQGGEKLFF. CDR3 DNA sequence: TGTGCCTCCGTTCGACAGGGAGGTGAAAAACTGTTTTTT. Full variable domain (missing parts from reference TRBV30 and TRBJ1-4): SQTIHQWPATLVQPVGSPLSLECTVEGTSNPNLYWYRQAAGRGLQLLFYSVGIGQISSEVPQNLSASRPQDRQFILSSKKLLLSDSGFYLCASVRQGGEKLFFGSGTQLSVL.

This chain joins TRBV5-1 and TRBJ2-2; D gene ambiguous. The V end was cut by 2 bases, the J end by 2 bases, with 10 bases between. The germline CDR1 and CDR2 sequences are SGHRS and YFSETQ. The CDR3 consists of 15 residues. This CDR3 reads CASSFLTSNTGELFF. The CDR3, as DNA: TGCGCCAGCAGCTTTTTGACTTCTAACACCGGGGAGCTGTTTTTT.

The V call is TRBV5-1, the J call TRBJ2-3; D gene ambiguous. Trimming removed 5 bases at V and 6 bases at J, with 10 bases between. The V gene's germline CDR1 is SGHRS and CDR2 YFSETQ. This CDR3 has 12 amino acids. The chain's CDR3 is CASRQTGDTQYF. CDR3 DNA: TGCGCCAGCAGACAAACCGGGGATACGCAGTATTTT.

The chain employs TRBV2 and TRBJ1-1; the D gene is possibly TRBD1 (5 bases). V dropped 2 bases and J dropped 3 bases, with 10 bases sitting between them. Per the germline V gene, CDR1 is SNHLY and CDR2 is FYNNEI. This CDR3 has 14 amino acids. The CDR3 sequence: CASSEPGSYTEAFF. In DNA form, the CDR3 reads TGTGCCAGCAGTGAACCAGGGTCGTACACTGAAGCTTTCTTT.

This chain uses TRBV7-2 with TRBJ2-7; the match to TRBD2 covers 7 bases. The CDR3 contains 14 residues. Germline V gene sequence: CDR1 SGHTA, CDR2 FQGNSA. V lost 8 bases and J lost 0; bases outside the gene matches: 7. The CDR3 DNA follows: TGTGCCAGCCCTCCGGCGGGAGCCTCCTACGAGCAGTACTTC. Translated, it gives CASPPAGASYEQYF. Full variable domain (missing parts from reference TRBV7-2 and TRBJ2-7): GAGVSQSPSNKVTEKGKDVELRCDPISGHTALYWYRQSLGQGLEFLIYFQGNSAPDKSGLPSDRFSAERTGGSVSTLTIQRTQQEDSAVYLCASPPAGASYEQYFGPGTRLTVT.

The rearrangement links TRBV27 to TRBJ2-7; the match to TRBD2 covers 11 bases. The V segment lost 4 bases and the J segment 4 bases; nucleotides outside the gene matches: 9. The CDR3 length is 16 residues. CDR1 is MNHEY, CDR2 SMNVEV, per germline (reference sequence). CDR3 region: CASSYTLAGGRYEQYF. The CDR3 DNA sequence: TGTGCCAGCAGTTATACTTTAGCGGGAGGGCGATACGAGCAGTACTTC.

The rearrangement joins TRBV7-6 to TRBJ2-1; D is perhaps TRBD2 (5 bases). From germline, CDR1 is SGHVS and CDR2 FNYEAQ. The CDR3 loop spans 14 amino acids. V was cut by 5 bases and J by 6 bases, with 14 bases left in between. The DNA for the CDR3 is TGTGCCAGCAGCCCCCTCATAGCGTCCAATGAGCAGTTCTTC. Its translation is CASSPLIASNEQFF.

The V gene is TRBV29-1, the J gene TRBJ2-7, with TRBD2 as a possible D gene (6 bases). Germline V gene data show CDR1 as SQVTM and CDR2 as ANQGSEA. The CDR3 has 14 amino acids. V lost 6 bases and J 7 bases, leaving 22 bases between the germline ends. CDR3 protein: CSVVYDRLVGEQYF. The CDR3 DNA sequence: TGCAGCGTCGTTTATGATAGACTAGTGGGGGAGCAGTACTTC.

The genes are TRBV9 and TRBJ1-2; D is perhaps TRBD1 (5 bases). CDR3 length equals 14 residues. CDR1 and CDR2 from the germline V gene are SGDLS and YYNGEE. V was shortened by 4 bases and J by 2 bases, with 12 bases between the two germline ends. The CDR3 sequence is CASSSGGGNYGYTF. In DNA, the CDR3 is TGTGCCAGCAGCTCGGGGGGGGGAAACTATGGCTACACCTTC. The full variable domain, rest sourced from reference TRBV9 and TRBJ1-2, is DSGVTQTPKHLITATGQRVTLRCSPRSGDLSVYWYQQSLDQGLQFLIQYYNGEERAKGNILERFSAQQFPDLHSELNLSSLELGDSALYFCASSSGGGNYGYTFGSGTRLTVV.